This T cell receptor beta chain comes out of a study of CD8+CD57+ T cells in acquired aplastic anemia. Genomic DNA provided the template from which TCR beta VDJ and CDR3 profiles were obtained. TCRdb processed the reads anew with MiXCR; each CDR3 protein has one entry. In the table there are around 130,000 distinct CDR3 sequences, approximately 50% of which are singletons. The sequenced patients had an expansion of CD8+CD57+ cells seen by flow cytometry. The CDR3 sequence is 13 residues long. In germline, CDR1 is SSHAT, CDR2 FNYEAQ (reference sequence). V dropped 4 bases and J dropped 5 bases, with 11 bases sitting between them.

The source is a human donor with aplastic anemia. The sequenced sample was sorted CD4+, CD8+, or CD8+CD57+ T cells (not recorded which) from PBMCs. This sequence joins TRBV7-7 and TRBJ1-1, with D unclear. The CDR3 DNA reads as TGTGCCAGCAGCTCCTACCCCGGGACTGAAGCTTTCTTT. Translation: CASSSYPGTEAFF.